Listed below are T cell receptor beta chains from one sample, sequenced in a study of T cell changes during pregnancy in multiple sclerosis. Here immunoSEQ multiplex PCR was the method, and the copy in TCRdb shows in-frame clones only, minus some. The table records 45,000 to 55,000 clones, around 92% of them present only once. Sequencing used peripheral blood, obtained after pregnancy. The receptors come from a female donor with multiple sclerosis, enrolled in a pregnancy study. The CDR3 runs from the conserved cysteine through the conserved F or W. The D gene is left open where the match is weak. The size field is filled for only some rows; it gives once, few, many or a size class.

>.|.|TRBV27|TRBJ1-1
TGTGCCAGCAGTTTAAATACAGGGAACACTGAAGCTTTCTTT
CASSLNTGNTEAFF
>.|.|TRBV9|TRBJ1-3
TGTGCCAGCAGCGTAGGCGGGGGAACTGGAAACACCATATATTTT
CASSVGGGTGNTIYF
>TRBD2|.|TRBV25-1|TRBJ2-2
TGTGCCAGCAGTCGTAGCGGGGGGGCCGGGGAGCTGTTTTTT
CASSRSGGAGELFF
>TRBD2|.|TRBV15|TRBJ2-3
TGTGCCACCAGCAGAGGGACTAGCGGAATCACAGATACGCAGTATTTT
CATSRGTSGITDTQYF
>.|.|TRBV5-4|TRBJ1-2
TGTGCCAGCAGCTTGGCCAGACAGTCTAACTATGGCTACACCTTC
CASSLARQSNYGYTF
>.|few|TRBV23-1|TRBJ1-1
TGCGCCAGCAGTCAATGGAGTGAAGCTTTCTTT
CASSQWSEAFF
>.|once|TRBV30|TRBJ2-2
TGTGCCTGGAGTGCTAGCGACACCGGGGAGCTGTTTTTT
CAWSASDTGELFF
>.|.|TRBV19|TRBJ1-2
TGTGCCAGTAGTATAGGGGGCAGGGGATTTTATGGCTACACCTTC
CASSIGGRGFYGYTF
>TRBD1|.|TRBV11-2|TRBJ1-2
TGTGCCAGCAGAAAATTGGGACAGAAAGTCTATGGCTACACCTTC
CASRKLGQKVYGYTF
>TRBD1|.|TRBV27|TRBJ1-1
TGTGCCAGCAGTACCCGACAGGGTCGGACTGAAGCTTTCTTT
CASSTRQGRTEAFF
>TRBD1|.|TRBV13|TRBJ2-1
TGTGCCAGCAGCTTAACAGGCAGGGGGCGTCGCAATGAGCAGTTCTTC
CASSLTGRGRRNEQFF
>TRBD1|.|TRBV30|TRBJ1-2
TGTGCCTGGAGTGCACCCGGGACAGGGGGTCTGGTCACCTTC
CAWSAPGTGGLVTF
>TRBD1|.|TRBV7-3|TRBJ1-6
TGTGCCAGCAGCCTCGGACAGGGAAGAAATTCACCCCTCCACTTT
CASSLGQGRNSPLHF
>TRBD1|.|TRBV27|TRBJ1-2
TGTGCCAGCAGTTTATTGGGGACAGGGGGTTTCGATGGCTACACCTTC
CASSLLGTGGFDGYTF
>TRBD1|once|TRBV25-1|TRBJ1-5
TGTGCCAGCAGTAGGACAGGGTCCAATCAGCCCCAGCATTTT
CASSRTGSNQPQHF
>TRBD2|.|TRBV11-2|TRBJ2-2
TGTGCCAGCAGCTTTCGGACTAGCGGGGGGACCGGGGAGCTGTTTTTT
CASSFRTSGGTGELFF
>.|.|TRBV7-6|TRBJ1-2
TGTGCCAGCAGCTTATTCATGGGGGGGGCAGGGGATAGATATGGCTACACCTTC
CASSLFMGGAGDRYGYTF
>.|.|TRBV7-9|TRBJ1-4
TGTGCCAGCAGCTTAGCAGGGAGTGAAAAACTGTTTTTT
CASSLAGSEKLFF
>.|.|TRBV11-2|TRBJ2-3
TGTGCCAGCAGCTTAGGGGCGGGGAGCACAGATACGCAGTATTTT
CASSLGAGSTDTQYF
>TRBD1|.|TRBV4-3|TRBJ1-2
TGCGCCAGCAGCCAAGAAGGGACAGGGGTGAACTATGGCTACACCTTC
CASSQEGTGVNYGYTF
>TRBD1|.|TRBV15|TRBJ1-4
TGTGCCACCAGCAGGGGACAGGGGGTAGGGGAAAAACTGTTTTTT
CATSRGQGVGEKLFF
>.|.|TRBV4-2|TRBJ2-5
TGTGCCAGCAGCCAACCCGAAGAGACCCAGTACTTC
CASSQPEETQYF
>.|.|TRBV6-5|TRBJ2-6
TGTGCCAGCAGTTACTCGCGTACTGGGGCCAACGTCCTGACTTTC
CASSYSRTGANVLTF
>.|.|TRBV19|TRBJ2-2
TGTGCCAGTAGGGAACAGGGTATTACCGGGGAGCTGTTTTTT
CASREQGITGELFF
>.|.|TRBV6-5|TRBJ2-7
TGTGCCAGCAGGTTGACAGGTACCTACGAGCAGTACTTC
CASRLTGTYEQYF
>.|.|TRBV27|TRBJ2-4
TGTGCCAGCAGTTTAGGGATAGGGGGAACCAAAAACATTCAGTACTTC
CASSLGIGGTKNIQYF
>.|.|TRBV9|TRBJ1-5
TGTGCCAGCAGCCCTCCCCCCGAGGGAAGTAATCAGCCCCAGCATTTT
CASSPPPEGSNQPQHF
>.|.|TRBV30|TRBJ1-2
TGTGCCTCCAGGGGCACGGGCGATGGCTACACCTTC
CASRGTGDGYTF
>.|.|TRBV30|TRBJ2-2
TGTGCCTGGAGCGGGGGACTTCCTCTCGGGGAGCTGTTTTTT
CAWSGGLPLGELFF
>.|.|TRBV9|TRBJ1-2
TGTGCCAGCAGCGTAGTAGTGGGGGGGACGGGAGGCTACACCTTC
CASSVVVGGTGGYTF
>TRBD1|.|TRBV5-1|TRBJ1-1
TGCGCCAGCAGCTTAGCAGGGGGTCCCACTGAAGCTTTCTTT
CASSLAGGPTEAFF
>.|.|TRBV7-2|TRBJ2-7
TGTGCCAGCACCCAGGCGGGCAGGGGCTACGAGCAGTACTTC
CASTQAGRGYEQYF
>.|.|TRBV4-3|TRBJ1-5
TGCGCCAGCAGCCGGGGACTCTATAGCAATCAGCCCCAGCATTTT
CASSRGLYSNQPQHF
>.|.|TRBV7-2|TRBJ2-7
TGTGCCAGCAGCTTAGTGCAGGGAAGCTCCTACGAGCAGTACTTC
CASSLVQGSSYEQYF
>TRBD1|.|TRBV18|TRBJ1-4
TGTGCCAGCTCATCACAGTCACAGGGGATTGAAAAACTGTTTTTT
CASSSQSQGIEKLFF
>TRBD1|once|TRBV18|TRBJ1-5
TGTGCCAGCTCACCACCCTGGGACAGGGGGCCTCAGCCCCAGCATTTT
CASSPPWDRGPQPQHF
>.|.|TRBV5-6|TRBJ2-4
TGTGCCAGCAGCTTCGGGTATGCCTTAGCCAAAAACATTCAGTACTTC
CASSFGYALAKNIQYF
>TRBD2|once|TRBV5-1|TRBJ2-1
TGCGCCAGCAGCCCGCTCGGGACTAGCGGGGCTACGAAGCAGTTCTTC
CASSPLGTSGATKQFF
>TRBD1|.|TRBV5-5|TRBJ1-4
TGTGCCAGCAGCTTGTACACAGGGGGTGAGGAAAAACTGTTTTTT
CASSLYTGGEEKLFF
>TRBD2|.|TRBV2|TRBJ2-3
TGTGCCAGCAGCTGGTCTAGCGGGGGAACAGATACGCAGTATTTT
CASSWSSGGTDTQYF